What follows are 16 T cell receptor beta chains derived from one specimen sequenced in a study of shared clonotypes between healthy human individuals. Profiled with immunoSEQ multiplex PCR; TCRdb holds only in-frame clones, not every one. Of 500,000 to 650,000 clones in the sample, roughly four fifths were seen once. Material for sequencing was PBMCs. Every receptor here comes from a woman in her thirties or forties in good health. Some clones in this sample may be carry-over from other donors' samples.

This chain joins TRBV28 and TRBJ1-3; 7 nucleotides align to TRBD1. In germline, CDR1 is MDHEN, CDR2 SYDVKM. The V gene end was trimmed by 6 bases and the J gene end by 9 bases; junction bases not matched to a gene: 14. The CDR3 extends over 15 amino acids. CDR3 DNA sequence: TGTGCCAGCAGCCAGACAGGGCAGAGAGGGGTCACCATATATTTT. It specifies CASSQTGQRGVTIYF.

V usage is TRBV7-2 and J usage is TRBJ2-7; TRBD2 might be the D (7 bases). The germline gives CDR1 SGHTA, CDR2 FQGNSA. Trimming pared 4 bases from V and 2 bases from J, leaving 18 bases between. The CDR3 is 16 amino acids. In DNA, the CDR3 is TGTGCCAGCAGCTCGGCTGCGGGGGCAACGACCTACGAGCAGTACTTC. It specifies CASSSAAGATTYEQYF.

This rearrangement joins TRBV11-3 to TRBJ2-2, with 9 bases identical to TRBD2. The CDR3 covers 15 residues. CDR1 SGHNT and CDR2 YENEEA come from the germline V gene. Germline trimming cut 2 bases from V and 4 bases from J; bases unmatched to any gene: 2. CDR3 in amino acids: CASSLRSGSTGELFF. In DNA, the CDR3 is TGTGCCAGCAGCTTACGTAGCGGGAGCACCGGGGAGCTGTTTTTT.

This rearrangement joins TRBV6-5 to TRBJ2-7, with TRBD1 matching 10 bases. This CDR3 has 13 amino acids. V lost 8 bases and J lost 4; bases outside the gene matches: 5. The germline gives CDR1 MNHEY, CDR2 SVGAGI. The CDR3 nucleotides are TGTGCCAGCCGTGGGACAGGGGATTACGAGCAGTACTTC. Residues: CASRGTGDYEQYF.

This clone came up once. The CDR3 loop is CASSVESASVSTDTQYF. DNA of the CDR3: TGTGCCAGCAGCGTAGAGTCGGCTAGCGTTAGCACAGATACGCAGTATTTT. The rearrangement links TRBV9 to TRBJ2-3, with D possibly matching TRBD2 (6 bases). The CDR3 covers 17 residues. CDR1 and CDR2 from the germline V gene are SGDLS and YYNGEE. Trimming stripped 0 bases from V and 0 bases from J, with 14 bases between.

The V and J genes are TRBV7-3 and TRBJ2-7; a possible D gene is TRBD2 (5 bases). The germline V and J ends were trimmed by 5 bases and 5 bases, with 16 bases remaining between them. The CDR3 spans 14 residues. Germline V lookup: CDR1 SGHTA, CDR2 FQGTGA. CDR3 nucleotide sequence: TGTGCCAGCAGCCGCGGGCCGCCGCCCAACGAGCAGTACTTC. Amino acid sequence: CASSRGPPPNEQYF.

V is TRBV19 and J is TRBJ2-7; 9 bases match TRBD2. The CDR3 spans 16 residues. Germline trimming cut 4 bases from V and 5 bases from J; bases unmatched to any gene: 12. CDR1 and CDR2 from the germline V gene are LNHDA and SQIVND (reference sequence). Here the CDR3 DNA reads TGTGCCAGTAGTAACCAGGCGGGAGGGCCGGTCCACGAGCAGTACTTC. It translates to CASSNQAGGPVHEQYF.

The V and J genes are TRBV6-1 and TRBJ1-1; D is undetermined. Trimming stripped 6 bases from V and 4 bases from J, with 15 bases between. The CDR3 is 14 amino acids. Looked up from germline, CDR1 is MNHNS and CDR2 is SASEGT. The CDR3 region is CASRTFSQRTEAFF. DNA of the CDR3: TGTGCCAGCAGGACATTCTCTCAGCGCACTGAAGCTTTCTTT.

The rearrangement links TRBV9 to TRBJ1-1, with unresolved D. Germline loops: CDR1 SGDLS, CDR2 YYNGEE. The V end was cut by 0 bases, the J end by 0 bases, with 9 bases between. CDR3 length equals 15 residues. CDR3 coding DNA: TGTGCCAGCAGCGTAGAAAGTAGGCTGAACACTGAAGCTTTCTTT. This codes for CASSVESRLNTEAFF.

This chain connects TRBV4-1 to TRBJ2-1, with D unresolved. CDR1 MGHRA and CDR2 YSYEKL come from the germline V gene. Trimming left V 4 bases short and J 8 bases short, with 6 bases between. The CDR3 is 11 residues long. The CDR3 coding sequence is TGCGCCAGCAGCCGGAAGGATGAGCAGTTCTTC. Its translation is CASSRKDEQFF.

The chain couples TRBV28 to TRBJ1-2, with a weak D call TRBD1 (5 bases). Between the trimmed V and J ends, which lost 2 bases and 9 bases, there was a span of 10 bases. CDR3 length equals 12 residues. Germline values: CDR1 MDHEN, CDR2 SYDVKM. As DNA, the CDR3 is TGTGCCAGCAGTTTACCCACAGGAAGCTACACCTTC. This gives the protein CASSLPTGSYTF.

This clone was observed a single time. The chain links TRBV28 to TRBJ2-5; the D gene is possibly TRBD2 (6 bases). CDR1 MDHEN and CDR2 SYDVKM come from the germline V gene. CDR3 length equals 14 residues. Trimming cost V 7 bases and J 6 bases, with 18 bases left between them. The CDR3 region has the DNA TGTGCCAGCATCGACGCGGGGTACGTGAAGACCCAGTACTTC. Its translation: CASIDAGYVKTQYF.

This clone appeared many times. The chain has TRBV5-4 and TRBJ1-2; possible D gene TRBD1, 6 bases. With 4 bases removed from V and 8 bases from J, the gap between germline ends came to 18 bases. Germline CDR1 and CDR2: SGHNT and YYREEE (reference sequence). This CDR3 is built from 14 residues. CDR3 sequence (DNA): TGTGCCAGCAGCGGTAAGACAGGAATAAGCGGCTACACCTTC. As protein: CASSGKTGISGYTF.

This clone was counted once. The V gene is TRBV29-1, the J gene TRBJ2-1; a weak D match, TRBD1 (6 bases). Germline V gives CDR1 SQVTM, CDR2 ANQGSEA. This CDR3 has 13 amino acids. Trimming took off 5 bases at V and 4 bases at J, with 12 bases between the two ends. The CDR3 sequence is CSVRDTEYNEQFF. The CDR3 DNA sequence: TGCAGCGTTAGGGACACTGAGTACAATGAGCAGTTCTTC.

V and J are TRBV5-1 and TRBJ2-3; 8 positions agree with TRBD1. CDR3 length equals 15 residues. Trimming cost V 0 bases and J 6 bases; bases outside gene matches: 6. The germline gives CDR1 SGHRS, CDR2 YFSETQ. The CDR3 DNA reads as TGCGCCAGCAGCTTGGGACAGGGGTTGTTTGATACGCAGTATTTT. Its protein is CASSLGQGLFDTQYF.

Details on this clone: This same CDR3 is encoded by further DNA sequences in the sample. The chain uses TRBV11-3 and TRBJ1-1; D gene unclear. Germline CDR1 and CDR2: SGHNT and YENEEA. Trimming left V 5 bases short and J 0 bases short, with 7 bases between. The CDR3 is made up of 13 amino acids. CDR3 amino acids: CASSLDLNTEAFF. The DNA of the CDR3 is TGTGCCAGCAGCCTTGACCTGAACACTGAAGCTTTCTTT.